These 7 T cell receptor beta chains were sequenced from one sample in a study of T cells after yellow fever vaccination. TCRdb ran MiXCR on the 5' RACE reads and lists one entry per CDR3 protein. The table has about 85,000 distinct CDR3 sequences, about an eighth seen once. The sequencing here drew on CD8+ T cells not binding an NS4B(214-222) dextramer, sorted from PBMCs, taken roughly 20 days after the first yellow fever vaccination. Receptors originate from a man aged 18 to 30 who received the YFV17D yellow fever vaccine.

This clonotype was picked up a small number of times. The gene calls are TRBV9 and TRBJ2-2; 8 positions match TRBD2. V lost 4 bases, J lost 0 bases, and 5 bases stayed unmatched. The CDR3 is made up of 16 amino acids. Germline CDR1 and CDR2: SGDLS and YYNGEE. CDR3 sequence: CASSHPAGANTGELFF. The CDR3 DNA is TGTGCCAGCAGCCACCCAGCGGGGGCGAACACCGGGGAGCTGTTTTTT.

This clonotype appeared a few times. The chain joins TRBV6-4 to TRBJ1-1; possible D gene TRBD1, 5 bases. Germline values: CDR1 MRHNA, CDR2 SNTAGT. V gave up 0 bases and J gave up 9 bases, with 29 bases separating them. This CDR3 region has 19 residues. Written as DNA, the CDR3 is TGTGCCAGCAGTGACTCGAGTCTTGGTCGGGACCCATTTTCCTTCAAAGCTTTCTTT. Amino acids: CASSDSSLGRDPFSFKAFF.

This chain links TRBV12-3 or TRBV12-4 with TRBJ1-5; the D is unclear. This CDR3 has 15 residues. Trimming left V 7 bases short and J 4 bases short, with 17 bases between. This CDR3 reads CASTLGGKENQPQHF. The CDR3 DNA is TGTGCCAGCACCCTGGGAGGGAAGGAGAATCAGCCCCAGCATTTT.

This clonotype was recorded a few times. V gene TRBV5-1 combines with J gene TRBJ1-1; tentative D call: TRBD1 (6 bases). Germline V gene data show CDR1 as SGHRS and CDR2 as YFSETQ. The V and J ends lost 2 bases and 5 bases respectively, with 19 bases between them. This CDR3 is built from 16 residues. The CDR3 DNA is TGCGCCAGCAGCTTTACGGGGGCTAAGGGGATTACTGAAGCTTTCTTT. This encodes CASSFTGAKGITEAFF.

This clonotype occurred many times. This rearrangement joins TRBV6-2 or TRBV6-3 to TRBJ2-1; 8 nucleotides line up with TRBD2. V was pared by 2 bases and J by 9 bases, with 9 bases of the junction left unmatched. This CDR3 contains 15 residues. The germline V gene encodes CDR1 MNHEY and CDR2 SVGEGT. The CDR3 sequence is CASSYREGGRGEQFF. As DNA, the CDR3 is TGTGCCAGCAGTTACCGGGAGGGGGGTCGGGGTGAGCAGTTCTTC.

The CDR3 region is CASSLRALANYGYTF. The CDR3 coding sequence is TGTGCCAGCAGTCTTAGAGCTTTAGCTAACTATGGCTACACCTTC. This chain connects TRBV12-3 or TRBV12-4 to TRBJ1-2; D is unresolved. The V and J ends lost 5 bases and 0 bases respectively, with 13 bases between them. The CDR3 runs 15 residues.

The chain joins TRBV9 to TRBJ2-1, with 10 bases lining up with TRBD2. The CDR3 is 15 amino acids. The J segment lost 7 bases and the V segment lost 1 base, leaving 5 bases of the junction unmatched. Per germline, CDR1 SGDLS and CDR2 YYNGEE. CDR3 nucleotides: TGTGCCAGCAGCGTAAGCGGGGGGGCTTTTAATGAGCAGTTCTTC. Its protein product is CASSVSGGAFNEQFF.